This T cell receptor (beta chain) emerged from a study of blood T cell repertoires in COVID-19. Study context: Sites in the United States, Italy and Spain provided acute and convalescent COVID-19 samples.

The table lists this clone with a count of one. CDR1 is SQVTM and CDR2 is ANQGSEA in the germline V gene. V dropped 4 bases and J dropped 1; count of bases not matched to a gene: 3. The CDR3 runs to 14 residues. In the authors' workflow: Reference gene primers were amplified, and this amplification served to estimate nucleated cell counts. Only in-frame clones appear in the TCRdb table, and some are missing; sequencing was by immunoSEQ multiplex PCR. The DNA gave D and trimming, while V, J and clone size come from that table. The table has 300,000 to 400,000 clones, 85% to 90% seen once; the top ten hold less than 3.5%. Seattle's cohort entered during active infection and was followed longitudinally.

The clonotype originates from a woman in her thirties with COVID-19, enrolled during active disease. V gene TRBV29-1 combines with J gene TRBJ2-7; 11 bases are a match to TRBD1. Sequencing used peripheral blood. The CDR3 nucleotides read TGCAGCGTTGTGGGACAGGGGGGTTCCTACGAGCAGTACTTC. Translation: CSVVGQGGSYEQYF.